The 2 T cell receptor beta chains in this list originate from one sample, sequenced in a study of CD4 T cells in relation to SARS-CoV-2 and coronaviruses. Their antigen targets remain unknown. Assay used: immunoSEQ multiplex PCR; TCRdb lists only in-frame clones, some missing. The data hold some 40,000 clones, with roughly 84% observed a single time. Material for sequencing was naive CD4+ T cells from PBMCs, cultured in vitro. Subset of the sample: naive CD4+ T cells isolated by negative enrichment. The receptors stem from an adult with COVID-19.

The V call is TRBV6-2 or TRBV6-3, the J call TRBJ2-7, with a possible D match to TRBD2 (6 bases). Per the germline V gene, CDR1 is MNHEY and CDR2 is SVGEGT. V dropped 2 bases and J dropped 0 bases, with 8 bases sitting between them. The CDR3 spans 14 residues. The CDR3 here is CASSYGTDSYEQYF. For the CDR3, the DNA is TGTGCCAGCAGTTACGGGACTGACTCCTACGAGCAGTACTTC.

This clone was detected a few times. V is TRBV7-9 and J is TRBJ2-3, with D perhaps matching TRBD2 (5 bases). The CDR3 spans 13 residues. Per germline, CDR1 SEHNR and CDR2 FQNEAQ (reference sequence). V shed 3 bases and J shed 2 bases, with 6 bases lying between them. The CDR3 loop is CASSFSDTDTQYF. The CDR3, as DNA: TGTGCCAGCAGCTTTAGCGACACAGATACGCAGTATTTT. Filled out from reference TRBV7-9 and TRBJ2-3, the complete variable domain reads DTGVSQNPRHKITKRGQNVTFRCDPISEHNRLYWYRQTLGQGPEFLTYFQNEAQLEKSRLLSDRFSAERPKGSFSTLEIQRTEQGDSAMYLCASSFSDTDTQYFGPGTRLTVL.